These 25 T cell receptor beta chains originate from one sample sequenced in a study of T cell repertoires in cytomegalovirus infection. In TCRdb, the reads were re-called with MiXCR into one record per CDR3 protein. The table records about 310,000 distinct CDR3 sequences, roughly a sixth of them present only once. Sequences were obtained from PBMCs. These TCRs come from a human donor in good health (CMV status not recorded). Some clones in this sample may be carry-over from other donors' samples.

The V gene is TRBV19, the J gene TRBJ2-2, with D unresolved. Germline V lookup: CDR1 LNHDA, CDR2 SQIVND (reference sequence). The V end was cut by 4 bases, the J end by 4 bases, with 10 bases between. The CDR3 covers 14 residues. In DNA, the CDR3 is TGTGCCAGTAGTAAGCGCAGCCTCACCGGGGAGCTGTTTTTT. Its protein product is CASSKRSLTGELFF.

V and J are TRBV24-1 and TRBJ2-2; D is perhaps TRBD1 (5 bases). The germline V gene encodes CDR1 KGHDR and CDR2 SFDVKD. The V end was cut by 1 base, the J end by 5 bases, with 13 bases between. The CDR3 is 16 amino acids. CDR3 sequence reads: CATSDFSAGRTGELFF. The CDR3, as DNA: TGTGCCACCAGTGATTTTTCAGCAGGGCGAACCGGGGAGCTGTTTTTT.

This clonotype was seen ten or more times. The chain carries TRBV7-2 and TRBJ1-6; D may be TRBD1 (5 bases). Germline CDR1 is SGHTA and CDR2 is FQGNSA. The CDR3 runs 16 residues. V was clipped by 6 bases and J by 3 bases, with 15 bases between them. In nucleotides, the CDR3 is TGTGCCAGCAGAGAGGGGTCGGGCCTCTATAATTCACCCCTCCACTTT. Translating gives CASREGSGLYNSPLHF.

This clonotype was seen more than once but under ten times. The rearrangement links TRBV11-2 to TRBJ2-7; D gene uncertain. CDR3 length equals 14 residues. V lost 3 bases, J lost 2 bases, and 11 bases lay in between. The germline CDR1 and CDR2 sequences are SGHAT and FQNNGV. CDR3 in amino acids: CASSFPGPTYEQYF. The CDR3 DNA is TGTGCCAGCAGCTTCCCGGGCCCCACCTACGAGCAGTACTTC.

This sequence joins TRBV24-1 and TRBJ2-1; perhaps TRBD2 as D (5 bases). The germline CDR1 and CDR2 sequences are KGHDR and SFDVKD. The CDR3 sequence is 12 residues long. Trimming shortened V by 7 bases and J by 7 bases, and 10 bases separated the two germline ends. CDR3: CATSLGVNEQFF. CDR3 sequence (DNA): TGTGCCACCAGCTTGGGAGTTAATGAGCAGTTCTTC.

This clonotype turned up a few times. V gene TRBV11-2 combines with J gene TRBJ1-2; D is undetermined. Trimming shortened V by 5 bases and J by 6 bases, and 19 bases separated the two germline ends. The CDR3 totals 15 residues. CDR1 SGHAT and CDR2 FQNNGV come from the germline V gene. The CDR3 region is CASSTRPDPWDGYTF. CDR3 DNA sequence: TGTGCCAGCAGCACCCGCCCAGACCCATGGGATGGCTACACCTTC.

V is TRBV9 and J is TRBJ2-3, with 7 bases identical to TRBD1. CDR1 is SGDLS, CDR2 YYNGEE, per germline. Unmatched junction bases numbered 6, after V lost 3 bases and J lost 2 bases. CDR3 length: 15 residues. In DNA, the CDR3 is TGTGCCAGCAGCGAGGGACAGAGCTTCACAGATACGCAGTATTTT. Translation gives CASSEGQSFTDTQYF.

This clonotype was seen only a few times. The gene calls are TRBV6-5 and TRBJ1-1; no firm D call. The germline V and J ends were trimmed by 4 bases and 0 bases, with 12 bases remaining between them. The CDR3 is 15 residues long. Germline V gene data show CDR1 as MNHEY and CDR2 as SVGAGI. CDR3 in amino acids: CASSWHGRMNTEAFF. CDR3 sequence (DNA): TGTGCCAGCAGTTGGCACGGCAGGATGAACACTGAAGCTTTCTTT.

The table lists this clonotype with a few counts. The rearrangement uses TRBV2 and TRBJ1-5; a weak D match, TRBD1 (6 bases). This CDR3 spans 14 amino acids. Germline loops: CDR1 SNHLY, CDR2 FYNNEI. V lost 6 bases and J lost 1, with 10 bases in between. The CDR3 DNA is TGTGCCAGCAGCAAAACAGGGAGCAATCAGCCCCAGCATTTT. This sequence encodes CASSKTGSNQPQHF. Full variable domain (remainder filled in from reference TRBV2 and TRBJ1-5): EPEVTQTPSHQVTQMGQEVILRCVPISNHLYFYWYRQILGQKVEFLVSFYNNEISEKSEIFDDQFSVERPDGSNFTLKIRSTKLEDSAMYFCASSKTGSNQPQHFGDGTRLSIL.

With regard to this clonotype: Since the CDR3 does not end with the conserved phenylalanine or tryptophan, this likely comes from a read error. The V and J genes are TRBV2 and TRBJ2-5; the D is unclear. There are 12 residues in the CDR3. The V and J ends lost 3 bases and 5 bases respectively, with 7 bases between them. The V gene's germline CDR1 is SNHLY and CDR2 FYNNEI. The CDR3 nucleotides are TGTGCCAGCAGTGACAGGCTGGAGACCCAGTACCTC. Encoded protein: CASSDRLETQYL.

The table lists this clonotype with many counts. The chain combines TRBV4-2 with TRBJ2-3, with 12 bases that match TRBD2. CDR3 length equals 18 residues. V shed 1 base and J 0 bases; nucleotides not matched to a gene: 5. The germline CDR1 and CDR2 sequences are LGHNA and YNFKEQ. This CDR3 is CASSQGTSGEVSTDTQYF. The CDR3 region has the DNA TGTGCCAGCAGCCAAGGGACTAGCGGGGAAGTTAGCACAGATACGCAGTATTTT.

This clonotype was detected only once. The chain combines TRBV10-3 with TRBJ2-3; D not certain. Trimming took 2 bases from V and 3 from J, leaving 9 bases between them. In germline, CDR1 is ENHRY, CDR2 SYGVKD. This CDR3 contains 14 residues. This CDR3 is CAISEMDGTDTQYF. CDR3 sequence (DNA): TGTGCCATCAGTGAGATGGACGGAACAGATACGCAGTATTTT.

This clonotype appeared many times. This chain connects TRBV12-3 or TRBV12-4 to TRBJ1-1; maybe TRBD1 (6 bases). Deletions cut 6 bases from V and 10 bases from J, with 18 bases between. CDR3 size: 13 residues. The CDR3 spells CASRDAYGTRAFF. The CDR3 DNA sequence: TGTGCCAGCAGAGACGCGTACGGGACAAGAGCTTTCTTT.

The V gene is TRBV27, the J gene TRBJ2-3, with D tentatively TRBD2 (5 bases). Trimming left V 6 bases short and J 2 bases short, with 21 bases between. Germline V gene lookup returns CDR1 MNHEY and CDR2 SMNVEV (reference sequence). This CDR3 has 17 residues. For the CDR3, the DNA is TGTGCCAGCAGCCCCAGAGGGCTGAGGGAATACACAGATACGCAGTATTTT. It specifies CASSPRGLREYTDTQYF.

This chain links TRBV20-1 with TRBJ2-1; D might be TRBD2 (5 bases). Trimming pared 6 bases from V and 6 bases from J, leaving 12 bases between. This CDR3 has 12 amino acids. Germline assignment: CDR1 DFQATT and CDR2 SNEGSKA (reference sequence). Here the CDR3 reads CSAERRLNEQFF. The CDR3 bases are TGCAGTGCAGAACGGAGGCTCAATGAGCAGTTCTTC.

This clonotype was observed a few times. This rearrangement joins TRBV11-2 to TRBJ2-7; possible D gene TRBD2, 7 bases. V was trimmed by 2 bases and J by 4 bases, leaving 18 bases between them. In germline, CDR1 is SGHAT, CDR2 FQNNGV. This CDR3 contains 16 residues. CDR3 loop: CASSLHIQGGSYEQYF. In DNA form, the CDR3 reads TGTGCCAGCAGCTTACATATACAGGGAGGGTCTTACGAGCAGTACTTC.

This clonotype has ten or more counts. This sequence joins TRBV7-2 and TRBJ2-1; the match to TRBD1 covers 8 bases. With V trimmed by 0 bases and J by 8 bases, 9 bases remained unmatched. Germline V gene sequence: CDR1 SGHTA, CDR2 FQGNSA. This CDR3 spans 16 amino acids. In DNA form, the CDR3 reads TGTGCCAGCAGCTTAGCGCTGGACAGGGTGTCGGATGAGCAGTTCTTC. Amino acids: CASSLALDRVSDEQFF.

At least ten counts were recorded for this clonotype. The V and J genes are TRBV12-3 or TRBV12-4 and TRBJ2-1, with D perhaps matching TRBD2 (6 bases). There are 14 residues in the CDR3. With 4 bases removed from V and 1 base from J, the gap between germline ends came to 8 bases. CDR3 nucleotide sequence: TGTGCCAGCAGTTCGGAGGGGTCCTACAATGAGCAGTTCTTC. Amino acids: CASSSEGSYNEQFF.

The table lists this clonotype with a few counts. The J gene is TRBJ2-5, the V gene TRBV7-9; TRBD2 might be the D (6 bases). V lost 5 bases, J lost 1 base, and 17 bases lay in between. Germline V gene sequence: CDR1 SEHNR, CDR2 FQNEAQ (reference sequence). This CDR3 spans 16 amino acids. The CDR3 nucleotides read TGTGCCAGCAGCCGAGGGCCAGGAGGGGTCCAAGAGACCCAGTACTTC. Translating it yields CASSRGPGGVQETQYF. Based on the CDR3 plus reference TRBV7-9 and TRBJ2-5, the full variable domain is DTGVSQNPRHKITKRGQNVTFRCDPISEHNRLYWYRQTLGQGPEFLTYFQNEAQLEKSRLLSDRFSAERPKGSFSTLEIQRTEQGDSAMYLCASSRGPGGVQETQYFGPGTRLLVL.

The genes are TRBV5-1 and TRBJ2-7; TRBD2 might be the D (6 bases). This CDR3 region has 15 residues. The germline V and J ends were trimmed by 0 bases and 2 bases, with 12 bases remaining between them. Germline V gene data show CDR1 as SGHRS and CDR2 as YFSETQ. The CDR3 DNA reads as TGCGCCAGCAGCTTGGACACGGGACTCCCCTACGAGCAGTACTTC. Protein product: CASSLDTGLPYEQYF.

The V and J genes are TRBV7-9 and TRBJ2-5, with 7 nucleotides matching TRBD2. The CDR3 sequence is 15 residues long. J gave up 7 bases and V 1 base, and 9 bases lay outside the gene matches. The germline V gene has CDR1 SEHNR and CDR2 FQNEAQ (reference sequence). CDR3 in amino acids: CASSLVSGDIGTQYF. The CDR3, as DNA: TGTGCCAGCAGCTTAGTCAGCGGGGATATCGGGACCCAGTACTTC.

The sample holds a few counts of this clonotype. The chain is built from TRBV7-9 and TRBJ1-6; no clear D. V was shortened by 5 bases and J by 7 bases, with 3 bases between the two germline ends. This CDR3 contains 11 residues. CDR1 SEHNR and CDR2 FQNEAQ come from the germline V gene (reference sequence). CDR3 loop: CASSRNSPLHF. Here the CDR3 DNA reads TGTGCCAGCAGCCGAAATTCACCCCTCCACTTT.

This clonotype was seen repeatedly, ten times or more. The rearrangement uses TRBV7-6 and TRBJ1-1; D gene ambiguous. V shed 9 bases and J shed 4 bases, with 15 bases lying between them. The CDR3 runs 13 residues. Germline values: CDR1 SGHVS, CDR2 FNYEAQ. The CDR3 DNA reads as TGTGCCAGTAGCGAGGGCTTAAGCACTGAAGCTTTCTTT. Residues: CASSEGLSTEAFF.

The V call is TRBV4-1, the J call TRBJ2-1; possibly TRBD2 for D (5 bases). The CDR3 covers 14 residues. V was trimmed by 0 bases and J by 6 bases, leaving 9 bases between them. The germline V gene has CDR1 MGHRA and CDR2 YSYEKL. Here the CDR3 DNA reads TGCGCCAGCAGCCAAGAGAGGGAACGCAATGAGCAGTTCTTC. Protein: CASSQERERNEQFF.

This clonotype has just a few counts. The chain links TRBV6-5 to TRBJ2-1; the match to TRBD2 covers 10 bases. Per germline, CDR1 MNHEY and CDR2 SVGAGI. This CDR3 is 14 amino acids long. The V segment lost 6 bases and the J segment 5 bases; nucleotides outside the gene matches: 4. For the CDR3, the DNA is TGTGCCAGCAGCTGGACTAGCGGCCACAATGAGCAGTTCTTC. It encodes CASSWTSGHNEQFF.